This T cell receptor (beta chain) was identified during a study of blood T cell repertoires in COVID-19. For the study at large: T cells, B-cell-depleted T cells, or PBMCs supplied cDNA or gDNA.

Everyone who took part was roughly 18 to 89 years old, and they came from about 25 US areas. The V gene's germline CDR1 is MNHEY and CDR2 SVGAGI. The CDR3 is made up of 15 amino acids. The V segment lost 0 bases and the J segment 5 bases; nucleotides outside the gene matches: 6. Authors' methods: Reference gene primer amplification gave nucleated cell count estimates. The protocol was immunoSEQ multiplex PCR, while the TCRdb copy is restricted to in-frame clones and leaves out a portion. That table is the source of V, J and clone size, and D and trimming were worked out from the DNA. The repertoire holds about 63,000 clones, with 80% to 90% as singletons.

This sequence joins TRBV6-5 and TRBJ2-7, with 8 bases matching TRBD1. This clonotype was obtained from a middle-aged woman with acute COVID-19. The specimen sequenced was PBMCs or T cells enriched from blood (not recorded which). DNA for the CDR3: TGTGCCAGCAGTTACTCCCGGACAGGGTCGGACGAGCAGTACTTC. Residues: CASSYSRTGSDEQYF.